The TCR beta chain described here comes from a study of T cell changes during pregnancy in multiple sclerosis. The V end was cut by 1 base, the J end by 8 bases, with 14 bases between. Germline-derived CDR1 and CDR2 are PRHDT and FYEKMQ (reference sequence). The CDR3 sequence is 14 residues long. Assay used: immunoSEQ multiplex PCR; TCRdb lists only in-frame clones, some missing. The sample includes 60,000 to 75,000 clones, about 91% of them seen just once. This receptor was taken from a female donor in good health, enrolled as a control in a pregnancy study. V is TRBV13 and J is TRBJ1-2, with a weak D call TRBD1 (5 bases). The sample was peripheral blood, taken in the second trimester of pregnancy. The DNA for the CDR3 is TGTGCCAGCAGCTTAGAGGGGCAGCCTGAGGGCTACACCTTC. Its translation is CASSLEGQPEGYTF.